The 14 T cell receptor beta chains given below trace back to one sample, sequenced in a study of low-dose radiotherapy and immunotherapy resistance in tumors. Time point denoted: before trial treatment. TRAV- and TRBV-specific primers, spanning alpha and beta chains, primed first-strand cDNA. The authors ran about 18 PCR cycles to amplify TCRs with a constant-region primer and V-primer adapter. Via MiXCR, TCRdb re-called the reads, giving one row per CDR3 protein. The sample yields around 99,000 distinct CDR3 sequences, 8% to 10% seen once. Material: PBMCs, obtained before treatment. Receptors originate from a male donor with prostate cancer.

This clonotype was observed at least ten times. V gene TRBV20-1 combines with J gene TRBJ1-5, with 8 bases fitting TRBD1. This CDR3 comprises 12 residues. V trimming: 5 bases; J trimming: 6 bases; junction bases outside the gene matches: 3. In germline, CDR1 is DFQATT, CDR2 SNEGSKA (reference sequence). The CDR3 here is CSADRGSQPQHF. The CDR3 bases are TGCAGTGCTGACAGGGGTAGTCAGCCCCAGCATTTT.

This clonotype was found many times. The chain joins TRBV20-1 to TRBJ2-2; 15 positions match TRBD2. The germline gives CDR1 DFQATT, CDR2 SNEGSKA (reference sequence). The CDR3 is made up of 12 amino acids. CDR3 DNA: TGCAGGGGACTAGCGGGAGGCGGGGAGCTGTTTTTT. Translation: CRGLAGGGELFF.

Points on this clonotype: This likely traces to a read error, being one base from a far larger clone. The rearrangement joins TRBV7-2 to TRBJ2-7; maybe TRBD1 (6 bases). CDR3 length: 15 residues. CDR1 is SGHTA, CDR2 FQGNSA, per germline. V gave up 11 bases and J gave up 1 base, with 21 bases separating them. CDR3: CAWRVPGTSSYEQYF. The CDR3 DNA reads TGTGCCTGGAGAGTACCCGGGACATCATCCTACGAGCAGTACTTC. Full variable domain (missing parts from reference TRBV7-2 and TRBJ2-7): GAGVSQSPSNKVTEKGKDVELRCDPISGHTALYWYRQSLGQGLEFLIYFQGNSAPDKSGLPSDRFSAERTGGSVSTLTIQRTQQEDSAVYLCAWRVPGTSSYEQYFGPGTRLTVT.

This clonotype was counted at least ten times. This rearrangement joins TRBV5-8 to TRBJ1-5; the match to TRBD1 covers 9 bases. The CDR3 extends over 16 amino acids. Losses at the gene ends were 1 base for V and 6 bases for J; bases not matched to a gene: 8. The germline V gene has CDR1 SGHTS and CDR2 YDEGEE. CDR3 region: CASSLTFWTGVQPQHF. The CDR3 DNA follows: TGTGCCAGCAGCTTGACGTTTTGGACAGGGGTTCAGCCCCAGCATTTT.

Worth noting for this clonotype: Since a much larger clone is just one base distant, this may be a read error. The chain couples TRBV28 to TRBJ2-1; 9 nucleotides line up with TRBD1. CDR1 MDHEN and CDR2 SYDVKM come from the germline V gene. The V segment lost 4 bases and the J segment 10 bases; nucleotides outside the gene matches: 14. The CDR3 runs to 16 residues. The CDR3, as DNA: TGTGCCAGCAGTTCATCCGTCGGACAGGGGTCGATGGAGCAGTTCTTC. As protein: CASSSSVGQGSMEQFF.

Many counts were recorded for this clonotype. J is TRBJ1-1 and V is TRBV3-1; 7 nucleotides agree with TRBD1. Germline V CDR1 and CDR2: LGHDT, YNNKEL (reference sequence). This CDR3 is 13 amino acids long. V was pared by 4 bases and J by 5 bases, with 4 bases of the junction left unmatched. The CDR3 bases are TGTGCCAGCAGCCCGGCGACAGGGACTGAAGCTTTCTTT. As protein: CASSPATGTEAFF.

This clonotype was picked up many times. This chain links TRBV28 with TRBJ2-2; TRBD1 matches 8 bases. Unmatched junction bases numbered 9, after V lost 8 bases and J lost 4 bases. Looked up from germline, CDR1 is MDHEN and CDR2 is SYDVKM. There are 15 residues in the CDR3. The CDR3 reads CASGIQGAGTGELFF. CDR3 nucleotide sequence: TGTGCCAGCGGAATTCAGGGGGCGGGCACCGGGGAGCTGTTTTTT. The complete variable domain, with remaining parts taken from reference TRBV28 and TRBJ2-2, reads DVKVTQSSRYLVKRTGEKVFLECVQDMDHENMFWYRQDPGLGLRLIYFSYDVKMKEKGDIPEGYSVSREKKERFSLILESASTNQTSMYLCASGIQGAGTGELFFGEGSRLTVL.

This clonotype was detected many times. The gene calls are TRBV29-1 and TRBJ2-7, with D perhaps matching TRBD2 (7 bases). With 7 bases removed from V and 6 bases from J, the gap between germline ends came to 16 bases. Germline-derived CDR1 and CDR2 are SQVTM and ANQGSEA. The CDR3 sequence is 12 residues long. The CDR3 reads CSARGASGEQYF. For the CDR3, the DNA is TGCAGCGCTCGGGGGGCCTCGGGCGAGCAGTACTTC.

Comment on this clonotype: A far larger clone is one nucleotide away, so this likely arose from a read error. V is TRBV18 and J is TRBJ2-7; D is possibly TRBD2 (6 bases). Per the germline V gene, CDR1 is KGHSH and CDR2 is LQKENI. Trimming left V 0 bases short and J 7 bases short, with 22 bases between. The CDR3 length is 17 residues. This CDR3 reads CASSPPWAGSSYNEQYF. The CDR3, as DNA: TGTGCCAGCTCACCACCGTGGGCGGGGAGCTCCTACAATGAGCAGTACTTC.

The chain joins TRBV27 to TRBJ2-1, with D possibly called TRBD1 or TRBD2 (5 bases each). Germline V gene lookup returns CDR1 MNHEY and CDR2 SMNVEV (reference sequence). The V end lost 7 bases, the J end lost 1 base, and 17 bases lay between the germline ends. The CDR3 length is 16 residues. The CDR3: CASTRSNRRSYNEQFF. CDR3 DNA sequence: TGTGCCAGCACTCGAAGTAACAGGAGGTCCTACAATGAGCAGTTCTTC.

This clonotype was recorded many times. The rearrangement joins TRBV6-2 or TRBV6-3 to TRBJ1-5; 8 bases match TRBD1. This CDR3 contains 16 residues. The germline CDR1 and CDR2 sequences are MNHEY and SVGEGT. After removal of 8 bases from V and 2 bases from J, the junction contained 11 bases not matched to a gene. CDR3 coding DNA: TGTGCCAGCGTCTCAGGGGGCATTTGGGGCAATCAGCCCCAGCATTTT. Its protein is CASVSGGIWGNQPQHF.

This clonotype was seen repeatedly, ten times or more. This rearrangement joins TRBV21-1 to TRBJ2-4. TRBV21-1 is a known pseudogene. The CDR3 is 17 amino acids. CDR3: CASSKVHRELAKNIQYF. The CDR3 DNA follows: TGTGCCAGCAGCAAAGTGCACCGAGAGCTAGCCAAAAACATTCAGTACTTC.

The V call is TRBV5-1, the J call TRBJ1-1; 7 bases fit TRBD1. The germline V gene encodes CDR1 SGHRS and CDR2 YFSETQ. The CDR3 contains 17 residues. V shed 0 bases and J 0 bases; nucleotides not matched to a gene: 8. The CDR3 DNA reads as TGCGCCAGCAGCTTGGACGAGGGAGGGGGCATGAACACTGAAGCTTTCTTT. Protein product: CASSLDEGGGMNTEAFF.

Ten or more counts support this clonotype. The rearrangement joins TRBV10-3 to TRBJ2-1, with 7 bases identical to TRBD2. The CDR3 has 12 residues. CDR1 is ENHRY, CDR2 SYGVKD, per germline. Trimming at V came to 0 bases and at J to 12 bases, leaving 2 bases not matched to a gene. CDR3 nucleotide sequence: TGTGCCATCAGTGAGTCGAGGGAGGGGCAGTTCTTC. Translation: CAISESREGQFF.